This TCR beta chain emerged from a study of shared clonotypes between healthy human individuals. For the study at large: CD4 naive and memory got three plates each, CD8 naive two, CD8 memory one.

Original methodology: Filtering was not the same, since immunoSEQ gave junction-only sequences without quality scores. Measured with immunoSEQ multiplex PCR; TCRdb has only the in-frame clones, and not every one. V and J calls and clone size are copied from that table; D and trimming were computed from the DNA. The sample has roughly 2,000,000 clones; just under 95% are singletons. It was CD45RO-negative cells, positively selected for CCR7, that made up naive CD8 cells, with terminally differentiated effector memory CD45RA+ cells excluded. The sequence was collected from a man younger than 30 in good health. Sequencing input: naive CD8+ T cells sorted from blood.

This CDR3 is CASSLLTGTAYGYTF. CDR3 coding DNA: TGTGCCAGCAGCCTATTGACAGGGACGGCCTATGGCTACACCTTC. The chain employs TRBV28 and TRBJ1-2, with 7 bases matching TRBD1. The germline gives CDR1 MDHEN, CDR2 SYDVKM. V dropped 6 bases and J dropped 4; count of bases not matched to a gene: 11. CDR3 length: 15 residues.